The 5 T cell receptor beta chains below all came from one sample that was sequenced in a study of tissue T cells after allogeneic stem cell transplantation. Clones were sequenced by immunoSEQ multiplex PCR, and TCRdb holds only the in-frame ones, with some missing. Of under 3,000 clones in the sample, less than 50% were seen once. Time point of the sample: mouse harvest day 14 after allogeneic transplant. Each mouse received 10^7 T-cell-depleted marrow cells plus 10^6 splenic CD5+ T cells by tail vein. The source material was lymph node tissue. The source is a female BALB/c mouse given C57BL/6 T cells with graft-versus-host disease after an allogeneic hematopoietic cell transplant.

This clone came up a few times. Genes and germline come from the mouse. The read ends 1 residue shy of where the CDR3 ends; the end is completed using the germline J gene. The chain has TRBV26 and TRBJ2-7; D is uncertain. The CDR3 totals 12 residues. The V gene lost 2 bases and the J gene lost 3 bases, with 5 bases spanning the gap. CDR1 KGHPV and CDR2 FQNQEV come from the germline V gene (reference sequence). CDR3 sequence reads: CASSLSNYEQYF. The sequenced part of the CDR3 DNA is TGTGCCAGCAGTCTGAGCAACTATGAACAGTAC. The full variable domain, with the rest looked up from reference TRBV26 and TRBJ2-7, is NSKVIQTPRYLVKGQGQKAKMRCIPEKGHPVVFWYQQNKNNEFKFLINFQNQEVLQQIDMTEKRFSAECPSNSPCSLEIQSSEAGDSALYLCASSLSNYEQYFGPGTRLTVL.

Details on this clone: The germline and genes are mouse ones. The read gets to within 1 residue of the CDR3 end, and the germline J gene fills in the rest. The chain uses TRBV12-1 and TRBJ2-3; either TRBD1 or TRBD2 may fit D (5 bases each). The CDR3 has 15 residues. CDR1 and CDR2 (germline): SGHSN, HYEKVE. V dropped 0 bases and J dropped 3 bases, with 12 bases sitting between them. CDR3 bases read: TGTGCCAGCTCTCTCGAGGGGCGACGGGCAGAAACGCTGTAT. Translating it yields CASSLEGRRAETLY. The whole CDR3 protein is CASSLEGRRAETLYF. Based on the CDR3 plus reference TRBV12-1 and TRBJ2-3, the full variable domain is DSGVVQSPRHIIKEKGGRSVLTCIPISGHSNVVWYQQTLGKELKFLIQHYEKVERDKGFLPSRFSVQQFDDYHSEMNMSALELEDSAMYFCASSLEGRRAETLYFGSGTRLTVL.

In its sample, this clone was seen a few times. Mouse names are used for the genes. Sequencing ends 1 residue short of the CDR3 end; the germline J gene provides the rest. This chain uses TRBV13-2 with TRBJ1-2; 7 bases line up with TRBD1. From germline, CDR1 is NNHNN and CDR2 SYGAGS (reference sequence). The trim removed 4 bases at V and 5 bases at J, leaving 2 bases unmatched. CDR3 size: 12 residues. CDR3 sequence: CASGTGVSDYTF. CDR3 bases read: TGTGCCAGCGGTACAGGGGTTTCCGACTACACC.

Turning to this clone: Gene names denote mouse genes. The DNA ends 1 residue before the CDR3 does, and the rest of the CDR3 is filled in from the germline J gene. The chain recombines TRBV15 with TRBJ1-3; a possible D gene is TRBD1 (6 bases). The CDR3 sequence is 16 residues long. Per the germline V gene, CDR1 is SGHND and CDR2 is FRSKSL. The germline V and J ends were trimmed by 3 bases and 0 bases, with 12 bases remaining between them. CDR3 in amino acids: CASSFRGENSGNTLYF. CDR3 DNA (partial): TGTGCCAGCAGTTTTAGGGGGGAGAATTCTGGAAATACGCTCTAT.

Of note for this clone: Gene and germline names: mouse. The read terminates 1 residue ahead of where the CDR3 ends, so the germline J gene completes it. The J gene is TRBJ2-4, the V gene TRBV5; D unclear. The length of the CDR3 is 13 residues. V was shortened by 3 bases and J by 0 bases, with 4 bases between the two germline ends. Germline V gene sequence: CDR1 LGHNA, CDR2 YNLKQL (reference sequence). Incomplete CDR3 DNA: TGTGCCAGCAGCCATCCTAGTCAAAACACCTTGTAC. Its translation: CASSHPSQNTLY. The entire CDR3 is CASSHPSQNTLYF.